Only one count was recorded for the clone carrying this T cell receptor beta chain. Participants had their cohort set by participant-reported clinical history. Cohort 3 recovered donors had two negative PCRs, clearance, or symptom resolution. In the source study's methods: Amplification from reference gene primers served as the basis for estimated nucleated cell counts. The data were produced by immunoSEQ multiplex PCR, yet TCRdb's version contains in-frame clones alone and is incomplete. Clone size and V and J calls were adopted from that table, with D and trimming inferred from the DNA. The repertoire holds around 300,000 clones, 85% seen once, with roughly 2.6% in the top ten. This sample is drawn from a study of blood T cell repertoires in COVID-19. The wider study: Sites in the United States, Italy and Spain provided acute and convalescent COVID-19 samples.

Looked up from germline, CDR1 is SQVTM and CDR2 is ANQGSEA. The CDR3 sequence is 17 residues long. V was clipped by 3 bases and J by 0 bases; unmatched bases: 8. The chain employs TRBV29-1 and TRBJ1-1; TRBD1 matches 12 bases. The sequenced sample consisted of PBMCs or T cells enriched from blood (not recorded which). The receptor was derived from a woman in her 50s who had recovered from COVID-19. The CDR3 sequence: CSVETRDRGLMNTEAFF. The CDR3 DNA reads TGCAGCGTTGAGACCCGGGACAGGGGGCTTATGAACACTGAAGCTTTCTTT. The whole variable domain, filled in from reference TRBV29-1 and TRBJ1-1, reads SAVISQKPSRDICQRGTSLTIQCQVDSQVTMMFWYRQQPGQSLTLIATANQGSEATYESGFVIDKFPISRPNLTFSTLTVSNMSPEDSSIYLCSVETRDRGLMNTEAFFGQGTRLTVV.